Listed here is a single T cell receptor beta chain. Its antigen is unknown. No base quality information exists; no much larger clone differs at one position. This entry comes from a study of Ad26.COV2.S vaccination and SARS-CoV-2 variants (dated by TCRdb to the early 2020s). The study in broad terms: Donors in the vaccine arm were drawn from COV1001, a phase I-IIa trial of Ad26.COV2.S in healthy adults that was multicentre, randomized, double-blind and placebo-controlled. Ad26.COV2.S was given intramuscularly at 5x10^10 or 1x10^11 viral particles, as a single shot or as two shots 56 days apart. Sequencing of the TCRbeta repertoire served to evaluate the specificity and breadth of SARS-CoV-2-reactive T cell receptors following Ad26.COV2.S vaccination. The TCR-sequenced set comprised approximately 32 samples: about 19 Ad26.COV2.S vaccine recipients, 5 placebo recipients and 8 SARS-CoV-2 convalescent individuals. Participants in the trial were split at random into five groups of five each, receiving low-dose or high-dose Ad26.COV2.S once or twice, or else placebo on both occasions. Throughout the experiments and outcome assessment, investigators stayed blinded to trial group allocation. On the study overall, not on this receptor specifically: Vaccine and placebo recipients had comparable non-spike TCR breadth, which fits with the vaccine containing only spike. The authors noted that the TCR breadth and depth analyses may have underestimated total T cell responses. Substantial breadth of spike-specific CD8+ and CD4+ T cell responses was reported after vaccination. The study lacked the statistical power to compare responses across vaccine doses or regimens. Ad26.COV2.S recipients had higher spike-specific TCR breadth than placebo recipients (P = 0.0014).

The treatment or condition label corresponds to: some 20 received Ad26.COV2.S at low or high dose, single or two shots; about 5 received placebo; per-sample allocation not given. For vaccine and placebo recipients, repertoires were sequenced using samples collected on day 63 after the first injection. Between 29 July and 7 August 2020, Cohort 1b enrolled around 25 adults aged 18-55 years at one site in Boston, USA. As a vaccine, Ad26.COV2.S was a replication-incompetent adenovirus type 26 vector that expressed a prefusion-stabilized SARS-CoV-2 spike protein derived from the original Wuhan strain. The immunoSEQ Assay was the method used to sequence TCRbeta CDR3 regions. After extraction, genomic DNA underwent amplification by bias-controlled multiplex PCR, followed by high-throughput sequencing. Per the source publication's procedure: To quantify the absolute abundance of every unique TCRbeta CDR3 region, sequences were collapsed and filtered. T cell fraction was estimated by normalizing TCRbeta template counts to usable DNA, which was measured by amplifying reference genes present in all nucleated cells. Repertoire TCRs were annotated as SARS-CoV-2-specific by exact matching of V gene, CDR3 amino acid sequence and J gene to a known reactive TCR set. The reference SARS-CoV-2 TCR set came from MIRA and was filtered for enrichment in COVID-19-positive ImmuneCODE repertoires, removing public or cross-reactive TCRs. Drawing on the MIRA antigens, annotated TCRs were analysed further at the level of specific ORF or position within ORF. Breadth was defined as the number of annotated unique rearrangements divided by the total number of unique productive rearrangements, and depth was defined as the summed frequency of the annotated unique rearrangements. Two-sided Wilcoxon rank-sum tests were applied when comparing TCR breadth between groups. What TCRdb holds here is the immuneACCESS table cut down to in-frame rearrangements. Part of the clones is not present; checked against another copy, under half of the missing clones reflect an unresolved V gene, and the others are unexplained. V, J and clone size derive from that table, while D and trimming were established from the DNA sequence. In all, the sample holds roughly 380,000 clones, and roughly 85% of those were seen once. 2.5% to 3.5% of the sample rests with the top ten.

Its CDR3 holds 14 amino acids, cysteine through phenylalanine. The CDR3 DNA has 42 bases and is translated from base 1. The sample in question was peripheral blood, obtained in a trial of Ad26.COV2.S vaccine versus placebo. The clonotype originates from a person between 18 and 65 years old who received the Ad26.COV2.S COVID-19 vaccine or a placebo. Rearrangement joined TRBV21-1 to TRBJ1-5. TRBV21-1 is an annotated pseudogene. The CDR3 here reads CASSKAQRDQPQHF. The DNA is TGTGCCAGCAGCAAAGCGCAGAGGGATCAGCCCCAGCATTTT.